Detailed here is one T cell receptor beta chain. Germline loops: CDR1 LNHDA, CDR2 SQIVND (reference sequence). CDR3 length: 15 amino acids. J gave up 5 bases and V 11 bases, and 12 bases lay outside the gene matches. The data were obtained in a study of blood T cell repertoires in COVID-19. Study-level background: Samples came from the United States, Italy and Spain, spanning acute and convalescent COVID-19. The analysed material was cDNA or gDNA that came from T cells, B-cell-depleted T cells, or PBMCs.

As handled by the study authors: Amplification with reference gene primers provided the estimates of nucleated cell counts. The repertoire was sequenced with immunoSEQ multiplex PCR; TCRdb's copy has only in-frame clones and lacks some. Clone size and V and J calls were adopted from that table, with D and trimming inferred from the DNA. The sample has 180,000 or so clones, roughly nine tenths seen once; the top ten hold over 7%. Sample: peripheral blood. The clonotype originates from a woman of 80 years or more in a cohort sampled during active or convalescent COVID-19. The V and J genes are TRBV19 and TRBJ1-6, with 7 bases identical to TRBD1. DNA for the CDR3: TGTGCCGGCAGAAAGGGGGCAGGGAATAATTCACCCCTCCACTTT. It codes for CAGRKGAGNNSPLHF.